This T cell receptor (beta chain) is from a study of OX40 agonist ivuxolimab in advanced cancers. Study findings and constraints: CD8+ T cells showed, on average, more clonal expansion than CD4+ cells.

The CDR3 spans 18 residues. V lost 3 bases and J lost 5; bases outside the gene matches: 11. Germline V CDR1 and CDR2: SEHNR, FQNEAQ (reference sequence). For this clone: Its antigen is not identified.

Repertoires were generated with immunoSEQ multiplex PCR, while TCRdb's copy carries only in-frame clones and drops some. This table has 73,000 or so clones, approximately 92% appearing once. The chain recombines TRBV7-9 with TRBJ2-1, with TRBD2 matching 12 bases. The sample in question was CD4+ or CD8+ T cells sorted from blood, obtained in a trial of the OX40 agonist ivuxolimab. This TCR was recovered from an adult with an advanced solid tumor such as melanoma, head and neck, liver or kidney cancer. The CDR3 bases are TGTGCCAGCAGCTTCGGACTAGCGGGGTCAGGGGGTGACAATGAGCAGTTCTTC. It specifies CASSFGLAGSGGDNEQFF.